This T cell receptor (beta chain) emerged from a study of OX40 agonist ivuxolimab in advanced cancers. Study observations and caveats: Averaging showed that CD8+ T cells had more expanded clones than CD4+ did.

In its sample, this clone was seen once. What it recognizes is unknown. TCRdb's table, derived via immunoSEQ multiplex PCR, lists solely in-frame clones and lacks some. Found here are 40,000 or so clones, about 87% of them singletons; the top ten hold roughly 40%. Germline CDR1 is LNHDA and CDR2 is SQIVND (reference sequence). The CDR3 consists of 11 residues. Deletions cut 8 bases from V and 9 bases from J, with 11 bases between. The chain uses TRBV19 and TRBJ2-1; possible D gene TRBD2, 6 bases. Sequencing used CD4+ or CD8+ T cells sorted from blood, obtained in a trial of the OX40 agonist ivuxolimab. The source is an adult with an advanced solid tumor such as melanoma, head and neck, liver or kidney cancer. The CDR3 nucleotides are TGTGCCAGTCTTGCCGGGGGTGAGCAGTTCTTC. Amino acids: CASLAGGEQFF.